This T cell receptor (beta chain) was obtained from a study of blood T cell repertoires in COVID-19. J gave up 4 bases and V 4 bases, and 8 bases lay outside the gene matches. The CDR3 loop spans 16 amino acids. Germline values: CDR1 SGHTA, CDR2 FQGNSA. The method was immunoSEQ multiplex PCR; TCRdb's version includes in-frame clones alone and lacks a portion of them. The table includes around 200,000 clones, almost 90% detected once. The sequence was collected from a man younger than 35 with active or convalescent COVID-19. The chain is built from TRBV7-2 and TRBJ2-1; 9 positions match TRBD2. The sample comprised peripheral blood. DNA of the CDR3: TGTGCCAGCAGCTCCGGAGCTAGCGGGGTTTACAATGAGCAGTTCTTC. This sequence encodes CASSSGASGVYNEQFF.